This is a list of T cell receptor beta chains from one sample in a study of shared clonotypes between healthy human individuals. TCRdb's table, derived via immunoSEQ multiplex PCR, lists solely in-frame clones and lacks some. The table records around 2.1 million clones, approximately 96% of them present only once. The sequenced sample was naive CD4+ T cells sorted from blood. Source of these receptors: a young man in good health. Each CDR3 is given with its conserved first and last residue. Fields, in order: CDR3 length, J gene, D gene, V gene, clone size, CDR3 protein, CDR3 DNA. The D gene is left open where the match is weak. Rows give clone size only sometimes, using once, few, many, or a class for an expanded clone.

>14|TRBJ1-4|-|TRBV4-3|-
CASSQGTTNEKLFF
TGCGCCAGCAGCCAAGGCACAACTAATGAAAAACTGTTTTTT
>14|TRBJ1-2|TRBD1|TRBV27|-
CASSPTGGRYGYTF
TGTGCCAGCAGTCCCACAGGGGGCAGGTATGGCTACACCTTC
>13|TRBJ1-1|TRBD1|TRBV5-1|once
CASSLYRGSQAFF
TGCGCCAGCAGCTTATACAGGGGATCCCAAGCTTTCTTT
>13|TRBJ2-1|-|TRBV5-4|-
CASSPLYYNEQFF
TGTGCCAGCAGCCCTCTGTACTACAATGAGCAGTTCTTC
>14|TRBJ2-7|TRBD2|TRBV30|-
CACSRGGLTYEQYF
TGTGCCTGCTCAAGGGGAGGGCTAACCTACGAGCAGTACTTC
>15|TRBJ2-5|TRBD2|TRBV15|-
CATSQGSGGQETQYF
TGTGCCACCAGCCAAGGGAGCGGGGGGCAAGAGACCCAGTACTTC
>14|TRBJ2-3|-|TRBV10-3|-
CAISDFQGTDTQYF
TGTGCCATCAGTGATTTCCAAGGCACAGATACGCAGTATTTT
>15|TRBJ1-5|TRBD1|TRBV18|-
CASSPPGQSNQPQHF
TGTGCCAGCTCACCCCCGGGACAGTCCAATCAGCCCCAGCATTTT
>12|TRBJ1-6|-|TRBV7-3|-
CASSLWISPLHF
TGTGCCAGCAGCTTGTGGATATCACCCCTCCACTTT
>14|TRBJ2-3|-|TRBV4-3|-
CASSQVGGTDTQYF
TGCGCCAGCAGCCAAGTAGGAGGCACAGATACGCAGTATTTT
>14|TRBJ2-7|-|TRBV7-9|-
CASSFRSVTYEQYF
TGTGCCAGCAGCTTTAGAAGCGTGACCTACGAGCAGTACTTC
>13|TRBJ1-5|-|TRBV7-9|-
CASSLESNQPQHF
TGTGCCAGCAGCTTGGAATCCAATCAGCCCCAGCATTTT
>15|TRBJ2-7|-|TRBV7-8|once
CASSSQLQSSYEQYF
TGTGCCAGCAGCTCACAGCTACAGAGCTCCTACGAGCAGTACTTC
>11|TRBJ1-4|-|TRBV15|-
CATSRNEKLFF
TGTGCCACCAGCAGAAATGAAAAACTGTTTTTT
>15|TRBJ2-3|-|TRBV27|-
CASSLYKGSTDTQYF
TGTGCCAGCAGTTTATATAAGGGGAGCACAGATACGCAGTATTTT
>15|TRBJ2-7|-|TRBV28|-
CASSAPGHTTYEQYF
TGTGCCAGCAGCGCACCGGGACACACTACCTACGAGCAGTACTTC
>11|TRBJ1-2|TRBD1|TRBV29-1|once
CSLLGGYGYTF
TGCAGCCTACTAGGGGGCTACGGCTACACCTTC
>15|TRBJ2-1|TRBD1|TRBV28|-
CASSSGTVPYNEQFF
TGTGCCAGCAGTTCCGGGACAGTCCCCTACAATGAGCAGTTCTTC
>15|TRBJ1-4|TRBD1|TRBV18|-
CASSPDGQGGEKLFF
TGTGCCAGCTCACCAGACGGACAGGGAGGGGAAAAACTGTTTTTT
>15|TRBJ1-6|TRBD1|TRBV5-1|-
CASSFTGGKNSPLHF
TGCGCCAGCAGCTTTACAGGGGGCAAGAATTCACCCCTCCACTTT
>16|TRBJ2-5|TRBD1|TRBV9|-
CASSVGLTGEAETQYF
TGTGCCAGCAGCGTAGGTTTGACAGGGGAAGCGGAGACCCAGTACTTC
>13|TRBJ1-6|TRBD1|TRBV30|once
CAWLGQDNSPLHF
TGTGCCTGGCTGGGACAGGATAATTCACCCCTCCACTTT
>16|TRBJ2-5|-|TRBV7-7|-
CASSLAPTGRGETQYF
TGTGCTAGCAGCTTAGCGCCCACAGGGCGTGGGGAGACCCAGTACTTC
>14|TRBJ2-1|TRBD2|TRBV18|-
CASSPTLAGYEQFF
TGTGCCAGCTCACCTACGCTAGCGGGCTATGAGCAGTTCTTC
>13|TRBJ1-6|-|TRBV19|-
CASSKNGNSPLHF
TGTGCCAGTAGTAAAAACGGTAATTCACCCCTCCACTTT
>15|TRBJ1-3|-|TRBV7-6|-
CASSLGGTTGNTIYF
TGTGCCAGCAGCTTAGGGGGGACTACCGGAAACACCATATATTTT
>13|TRBJ1-3|-|TRBV2|-
CATQQDSGNTIYF
TGTGCCACACAACAGGACTCTGGAAACACCATATATTTT
>17|TRBJ2-2|-|TRBV7-9|-
CASSLQSLGYRSGELFF
TGTGCCAGCAGCCTCCAGTCTCTGGGGTACCGGTCCGGGGAGCTGTTTTTT
>12|TRBJ1-5|-|TRBV30|once
CAWSQDSQPQHF
TGTGCCTGGAGTCAGGATTCTCAGCCCCAGCATTTT